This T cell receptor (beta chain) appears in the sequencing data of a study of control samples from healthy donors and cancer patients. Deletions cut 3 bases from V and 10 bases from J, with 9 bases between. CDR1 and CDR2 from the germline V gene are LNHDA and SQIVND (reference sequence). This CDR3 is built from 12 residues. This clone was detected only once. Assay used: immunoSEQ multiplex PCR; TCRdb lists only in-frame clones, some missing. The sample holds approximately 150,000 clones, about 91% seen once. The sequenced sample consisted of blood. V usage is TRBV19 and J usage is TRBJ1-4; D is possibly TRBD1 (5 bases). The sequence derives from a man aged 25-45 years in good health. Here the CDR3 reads CASSIRGGKLFF. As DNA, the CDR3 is TGTGCCAGTAGTATTAGGGGAGGAAAACTGTTTTTT.